This record looks at one TCR beta chain sequence and its context. The source of the sample is a study of blood T cell repertoires in COVID-19. Study as a whole: COVID-19 samples collected from the United States, Italy and Spain covered acute and convalescent phases. From T cells, B-cell-depleted T cells, or PBMCs came the material, which was cDNA or gDNA.

Germline assignment: CDR1 ENHRY and CDR2 SYGVKD. Trimming took 8 bases from V and 3 from J; bases not matched to a gene: 4. CDR3 length: 14 amino acids. Per the study methods: Reference gene primer amplification gave nucleated cell count estimates. The repertoire was sequenced with immunoSEQ multiplex PCR; TCRdb's copy has only in-frame clones and lacks some. Clonal size and the V and J genes are those of that table, whereas D and trimming came from the DNA. The table has approximately 15,000 clones, around 90% seen once. The source is a human donor in a cohort sampled during active COVID-19. This chain joins TRBV10-3 and TRBJ1-5, with TRBD1 matching over 10 bases. Sequencing was carried out using peripheral blood. CDR3 in amino acids: CAIGDRGYNQPQHF. The CDR3, as DNA: TGTGCCATCGGGGACAGGGGCTACAATCAGCCCCAGCATTTT.